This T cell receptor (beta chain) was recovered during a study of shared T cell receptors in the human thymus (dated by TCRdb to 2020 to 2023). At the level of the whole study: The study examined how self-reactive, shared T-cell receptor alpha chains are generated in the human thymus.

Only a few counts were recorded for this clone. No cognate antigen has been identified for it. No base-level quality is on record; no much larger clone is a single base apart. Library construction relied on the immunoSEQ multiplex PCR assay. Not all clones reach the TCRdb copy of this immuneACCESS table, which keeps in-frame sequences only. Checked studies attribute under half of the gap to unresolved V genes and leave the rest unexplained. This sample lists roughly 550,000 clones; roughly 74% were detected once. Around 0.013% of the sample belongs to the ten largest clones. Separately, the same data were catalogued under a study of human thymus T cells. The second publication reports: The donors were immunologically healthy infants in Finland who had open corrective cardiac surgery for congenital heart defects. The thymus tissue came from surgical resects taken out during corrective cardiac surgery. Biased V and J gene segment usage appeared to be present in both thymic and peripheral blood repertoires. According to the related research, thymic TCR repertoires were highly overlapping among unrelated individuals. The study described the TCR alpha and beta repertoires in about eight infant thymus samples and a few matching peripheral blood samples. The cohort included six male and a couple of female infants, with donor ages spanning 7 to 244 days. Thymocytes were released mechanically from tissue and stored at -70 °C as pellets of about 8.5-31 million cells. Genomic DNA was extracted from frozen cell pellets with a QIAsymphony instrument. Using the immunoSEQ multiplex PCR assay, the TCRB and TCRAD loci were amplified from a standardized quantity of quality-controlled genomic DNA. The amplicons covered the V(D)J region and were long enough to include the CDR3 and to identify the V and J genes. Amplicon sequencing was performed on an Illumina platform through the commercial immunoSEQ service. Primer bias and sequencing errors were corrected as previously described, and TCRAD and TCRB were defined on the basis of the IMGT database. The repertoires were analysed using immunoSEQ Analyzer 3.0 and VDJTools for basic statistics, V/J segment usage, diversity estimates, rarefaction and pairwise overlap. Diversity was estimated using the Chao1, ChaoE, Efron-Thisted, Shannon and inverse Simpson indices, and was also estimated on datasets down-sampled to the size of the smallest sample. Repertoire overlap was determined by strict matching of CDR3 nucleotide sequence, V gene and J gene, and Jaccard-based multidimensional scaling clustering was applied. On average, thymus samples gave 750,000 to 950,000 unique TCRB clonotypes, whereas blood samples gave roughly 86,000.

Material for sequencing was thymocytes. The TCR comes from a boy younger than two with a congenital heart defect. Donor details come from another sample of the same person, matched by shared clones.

The nucleotides are TGTGCCAGCAGCTTAGCCGCTGGACAGGGGGACACCGGGGAGCTGTTTTTT. Translation gives CASSLAAGQGDTGELFF. The receptor chain draws on TRBV11-3 and TRBJ2-2, and 10 junctional nucleotides match TRBD1. Ends trimmed: V by 1 base, J by 3 bases; bases unmatched to a gene: 5. Taken from cysteine to phenylalanine, the CDR3 has 17 residues. This entry keeps only the CDR3 DNA: 51 bases, framed from base 1. Sequences SGHNT (CDR1) and YENEEA (CDR2) are obtained from the germline V gene.